This T cell receptor (beta chain) was sequenced for a study of CD8+CD57+ T cells in acquired aplastic anemia. Whole-study context: Sorted CD4+ and CD8+ cell DNA averaged about 3.5 ug.

Study results and caveats: Patients had approximately 29 CD8+ CDR3 sequences in common with controls (the shared set). Controls and patients did not differ significantly in CD8+ Simpson's diversity.

The CDR3 totals 14 residues. CDR1 is DFQATT, CDR2 SNEGSKA, per germline (reference sequence). V was cut by 3 bases and J by 4 bases, with 12 bases left in between. Only patients with CD8+CD57+ cell expansion on flow cytometry were chosen for sequencing. This clonotype was detected ten times or more. What it binds is not known. CDR3 and TCR beta VDJ profiling relied on a genomic DNA template. TCRdb ran MiXCR on the reads and lists one entry per CDR3 protein. The sample holds 200,000 to 250,000 distinct CDR3 sequences, 40% to 50% seen once. The sequence derives from a human donor with aplastic anemia. Sequencing was done on a sample of sorted CD4+, CD8+, or CD8+CD57+ T cells (not recorded which) from PBMCs. The chain couples TRBV20-1 to TRBJ2-2, with a tentative D call TRBD2 (5 bases). CDR3 DNA sequence: TGCAGTGCTAGTAATCTAGCAGCCACCGGGGAGCTGTTTTTT. Encoded protein: CSASNLAATGELFF.